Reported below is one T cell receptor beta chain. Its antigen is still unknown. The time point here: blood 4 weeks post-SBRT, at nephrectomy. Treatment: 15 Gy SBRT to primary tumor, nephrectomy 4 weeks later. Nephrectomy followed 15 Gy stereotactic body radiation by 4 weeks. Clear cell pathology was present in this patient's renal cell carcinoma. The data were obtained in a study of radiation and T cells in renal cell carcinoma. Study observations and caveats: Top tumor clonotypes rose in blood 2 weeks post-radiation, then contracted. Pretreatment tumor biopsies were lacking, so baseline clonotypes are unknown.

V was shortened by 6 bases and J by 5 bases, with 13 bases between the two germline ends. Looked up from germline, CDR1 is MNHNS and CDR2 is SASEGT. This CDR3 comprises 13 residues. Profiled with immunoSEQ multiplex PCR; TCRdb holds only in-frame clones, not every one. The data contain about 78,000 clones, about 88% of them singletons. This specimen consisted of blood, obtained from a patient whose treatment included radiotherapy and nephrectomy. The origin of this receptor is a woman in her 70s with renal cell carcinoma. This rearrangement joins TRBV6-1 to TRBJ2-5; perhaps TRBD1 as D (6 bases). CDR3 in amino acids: CASSLGHGETQYF. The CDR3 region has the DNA TGTGCCAGCAGCTTGGGACACGGGGAGACCCAGTACTTC.